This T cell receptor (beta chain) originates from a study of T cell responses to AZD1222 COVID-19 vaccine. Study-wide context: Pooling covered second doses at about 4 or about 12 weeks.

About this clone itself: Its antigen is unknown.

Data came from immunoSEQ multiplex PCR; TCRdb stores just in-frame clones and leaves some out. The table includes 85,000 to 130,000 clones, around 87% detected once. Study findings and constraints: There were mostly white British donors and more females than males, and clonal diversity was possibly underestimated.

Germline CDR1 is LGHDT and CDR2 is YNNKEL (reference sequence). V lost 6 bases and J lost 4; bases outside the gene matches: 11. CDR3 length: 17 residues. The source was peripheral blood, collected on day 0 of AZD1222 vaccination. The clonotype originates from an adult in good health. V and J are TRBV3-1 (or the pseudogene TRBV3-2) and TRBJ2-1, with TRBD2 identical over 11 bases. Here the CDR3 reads CASSLTSGGEGYNEQFF. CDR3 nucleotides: TGTGCCAGCAGTCTCACTAGCGGGGGTGAGGGGTACAATGAGCAGTTCTTC.